The sequence of this TCR beta chain was determined in a study of human T cells and chemical hapten exposure. Study context: DPC at 2% was the sensitizing agent, placed on about 2 cm by about 2 cm of upper inner arm skin. Patients, predominantly female, presented with alopecia areata, totalis or universalis.

Germline CDR1 ENHRY, CDR2 SYGVKD. Trimming cost V 6 bases and J 1 base, with 9 bases left between them. This CDR3 has 13 residues. Time point reported: pre-sensitization, week 0. Treatment of the sample: therapeutic diphenylcyclopropenone sensitization with weekly scalp DPC. As handled by the study authors: A per-sample median of roughly 100,000 TCRs was observed, with a range of about 20,000 to 690,600. TCRdb re-derived calls from the RACE reads in MiXCR, one entry per CDR3 protein. The V and J calls here are based on TCRdb, not the publication. This table has around 380,000 distinct CDR3 sequences, 4.5% to 5.5% appearing once.

The sequence derives from a woman younger than 35 with alopecia areata. Some clones in this sample may be carry-over from other donors' samples. The rearrangement links TRBV10-3 to TRBJ2-5; TRBD2 is a possible D gene (6 bases). Material: whole blood, obtained in connection with sensitization to the hapten diphenylcyclopropenone (DPC). The CDR3 protein is CAIRGGLQETQYF. CDR3 sequence (DNA): TGTGCCATCAGGGGGGGACTCCAAGAGACCCAGTACTTC.